The clone carrying this T cell receptor (beta chain) has a handful of counts. Its antigen is undetermined. Germline V gene lookup returns CDR1 SGHTA and CDR2 FQGNSA. CDR3 length: 19 residues. Trimming removed 0 bases from V and 3 bases from J, with 22 bases in between. Construction of the TCRbeta library involved unique molecular identifiers. TCRdb redid the calling of the PCR reads with MiXCR, one entry per CDR3 protein. The sample has about 510,000 distinct CDR3 sequences, over 10% seen once. The sample comes from a study of T-cell reconstitution after alpha-beta-depleted transplantation in children. General study findings and limits: At day 60, the high TCRbeta diversity found in some patients originated from recipient T cells and thymic progenitors that had survived.

The sequences come from PBMCs, mostly from graft donor cells, collected 180 days after TCRalphabeta/CD19-depleted stem cell transplant. The genes are TRBV7-2 and TRBJ2-3, with D possibly called TRBD1 or TRBD2 (6 bases each). This sequence originates from a female patient under 10 years old who had a stem cell transplant for aplastic anemia, so the T cells may come from the graft donor. The CDR3 region is CASSLANGGVRKGTDTQYF. DNA for the CDR3: TGTGCCAGCAGCTTAGCGAACGGGGGCGTTAGAAAGGGAACAGATACGCAGTATTTT.